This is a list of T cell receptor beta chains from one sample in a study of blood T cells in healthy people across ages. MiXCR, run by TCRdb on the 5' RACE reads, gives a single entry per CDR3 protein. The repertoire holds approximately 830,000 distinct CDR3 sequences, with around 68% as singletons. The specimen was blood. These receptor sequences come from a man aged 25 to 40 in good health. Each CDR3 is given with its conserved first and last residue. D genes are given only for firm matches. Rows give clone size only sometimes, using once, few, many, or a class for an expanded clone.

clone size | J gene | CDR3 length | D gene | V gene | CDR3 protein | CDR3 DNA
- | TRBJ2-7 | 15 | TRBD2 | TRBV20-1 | CSGRPTSGEGYEQYF | TGCAGTGGGCGACCGACTAGCGGGGAAGGCTACGAGCAGTACTTC
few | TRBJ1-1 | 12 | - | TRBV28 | CASSPANTEAFF | TGTGCCAGCAGTCCGGCGAACACTGAAGCTTTCTTT
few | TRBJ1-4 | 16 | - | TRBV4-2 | CASSQDLVGENEKLFF | TGTGCCAGCAGCCAAGATCTTGTAGGGGAGAATGAAAAACTGTTTTTT
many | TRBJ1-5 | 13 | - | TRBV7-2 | CASSSDSNQPQHF | TGTGCCAGCAGCTCCGACAGTAATCAGCCCCAGCATTTT
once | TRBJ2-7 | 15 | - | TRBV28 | CASSPPGRGRDEQYF | TGTGCCAGCAGTCCCCCGGGGAGGGGGCGGGACGAGCAGTACTTC
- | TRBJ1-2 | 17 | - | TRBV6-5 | CASSYSYTGEGNYGYTF | TGTGCCAGCAGTTACTCGTACACCGGGGAGGGGAACTATGGCTACACCTTC
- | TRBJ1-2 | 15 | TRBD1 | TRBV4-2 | CASSLPGQELEGYTF | TGTGCCAGCAGCTTACCGGGACAGGAATTGGAGGGCTACACCTTC
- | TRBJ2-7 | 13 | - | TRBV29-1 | CSVYRPLSYEQYF | TGCAGCGTTTACAGGCCCTTGTCCTACGAGCAGTACTTC
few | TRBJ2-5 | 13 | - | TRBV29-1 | CSVAGQYQETQYF | TGCAGCGTCGCGGGACAGTACCAAGAGACCCAGTACTTC
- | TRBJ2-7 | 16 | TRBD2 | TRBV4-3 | CASSQGTSGGAYEQYF | TGCGCCAGCAGCCAAGGGACTAGCGGGGGCGCCTACGAGCAGTACTTC
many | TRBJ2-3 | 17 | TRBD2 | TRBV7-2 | CASSFLTSGGRADTQYF | TGTGCCAGCAGCTTCCTGACTAGCGGGGGTCGTGCAGATACGCAGTATTTT
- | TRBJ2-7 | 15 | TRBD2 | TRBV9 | CASSGGLATGYEQYF | TGTGCCAGCAGCGGAGGACTAGCGACTGGTTACGAGCAGTACTTC
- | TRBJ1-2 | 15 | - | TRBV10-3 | CAIGYKGLFTCGYTF | TGTGCCATCGGATATAAGGGACTATTTACCTGTGGCTACACCTTC
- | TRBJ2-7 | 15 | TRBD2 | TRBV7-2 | CASSLLAGGRYEQYF | TGTGCCAGCAGCTTACTAGCGGGGGGGAGGTACGAGCAGTACTTC
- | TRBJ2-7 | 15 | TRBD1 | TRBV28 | CASSPAGQGSDEQYF | TGTGCCAGCAGCCCGGCGGGACAGGGTAGTGACGAGCAGTACTTC
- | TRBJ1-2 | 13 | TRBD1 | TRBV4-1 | CASSQSRDSHYTF | TGCGCCAGCAGCCAGTCCCGGGACAGCCACTACACCTTC
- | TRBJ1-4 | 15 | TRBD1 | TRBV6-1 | CASSTSGQGTEKLFF | TGTGCCAGCAGTACCTCGGGACAGGGGACAGAAAAACTGTTTTTT
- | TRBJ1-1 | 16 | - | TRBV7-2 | CASSLGQVGWYTEAFF | TGTGCCAGCAGCTTAGGCCAGGTTGGATGGTACACTGAAGCTTTCTTT
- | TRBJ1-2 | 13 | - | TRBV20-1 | CSASEGNNYGYTF | TGCAGTGCTTCCGAGGGGAATAACTATGGCTACACCTTC
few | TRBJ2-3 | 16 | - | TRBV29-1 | CSVPGVGALPGDTQYF | TGCAGCGTCCCCGGGGTGGGGGCCTTGCCGGGGGATACGCAGTATTTT
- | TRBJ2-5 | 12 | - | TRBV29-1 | CSVPRGGETQYF | TGCAGCGTGCCGCGGGGAGGAGAGACCCAGTACTTC
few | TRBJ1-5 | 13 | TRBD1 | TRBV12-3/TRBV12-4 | CASNPGQHQPQHF | TGTGCCAGCAACCCGGGACAGCATCAGCCCCAGCATTTT
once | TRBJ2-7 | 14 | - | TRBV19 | CASSHRDGGYEQYF | TGTGCCAGTAGTCACCGGGACGGAGGCTACGAGCAGTACTTC
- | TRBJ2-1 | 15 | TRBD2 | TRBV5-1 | CASRPGLAGDYEQFF | TGCGCCAGCAGACCCGGACTAGCGGGGGATTATGAGCAGTTCTTC
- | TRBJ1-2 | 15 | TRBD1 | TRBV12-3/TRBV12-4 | CASSPRRTGGCFYTF | TGTGCCAGCAGTCCGCGAAGGACAGGGGGCTGTTTCTACACCTTC
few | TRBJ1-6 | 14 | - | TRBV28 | CASSLRVDATPLHF | TGTGCCAGCAGTTTAAGAGTGGACGCGACACCCCTCCACTTT
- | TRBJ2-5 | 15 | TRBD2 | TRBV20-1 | CSARLREGLPETQYF | TGCAGTGCTAGACTCCGGGAGGGGCTGCCAGAGACCCAGTACTTC
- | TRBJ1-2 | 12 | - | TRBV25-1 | CASGGIGYGYTF | TGTGCCAGCGGGGGTATTGGGTATGGCTACACCTTC
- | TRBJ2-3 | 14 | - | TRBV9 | CASSEGPDADTQYF | TGTGCCAGCAGCGAGGGACCCGACGCAGATACGCAGTATTTT
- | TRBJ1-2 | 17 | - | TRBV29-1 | CSVGRGDLLHGRTKYTF | TGCAGCGTCGGCCGTGGGGACCTTCTCCACGGGAGGACGAAATACACCTTC
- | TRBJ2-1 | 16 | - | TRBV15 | CATSRDLGGGGYEQFF | TGTGCCACCAGCAGAGATTTGGGCGGAGGAGGGTACGAGCAGTTCTTC
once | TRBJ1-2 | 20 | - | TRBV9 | CASSVSLGGLEGRANYGYTF | TGTGCCAGCAGCGTATCCCTGGGAGGACTGGAGGGACGAGCTAACTATGGCTACACCTTC
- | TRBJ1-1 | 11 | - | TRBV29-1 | CSVAGEAEAFF | TGCAGCGTCGCAGGAGAGGCTGAAGCTTTCTTT
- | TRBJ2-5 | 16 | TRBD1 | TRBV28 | CASSLSQGANQETQYF | TGTGCCAGCAGTTTATCTCAGGGGGCAAACCAAGAGACCCAGTACTTC
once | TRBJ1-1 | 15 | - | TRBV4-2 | CASSHLLRRNTEAFF | TGTGCCAGCAGCCATCTTTTACGACGAAACACTGAAGCTTTCTTT
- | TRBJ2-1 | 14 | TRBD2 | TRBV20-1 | CSATTSGYYNEQFF | TGCAGTGCTACCACTAGCGGGTACTACAATGAGCAGTTCTTC
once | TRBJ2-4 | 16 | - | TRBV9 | CASSPKRPGLENIQYF | TGTGCCAGCAGCCCTAAGAGGCCCGGGTTGGAAAACATTCAGTACTTC
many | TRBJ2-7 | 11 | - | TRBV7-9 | CASSLLNEQYF | TGTGCCAGCAGCTTACTGAACGAGCAGTACTTC
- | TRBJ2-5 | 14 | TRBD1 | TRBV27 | CASRQGAGQETQYF | TGTGCCAGCAGGCAGGGGGCAGGCCAAGAGACCCAGTACTTC
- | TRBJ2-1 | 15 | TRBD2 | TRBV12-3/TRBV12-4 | CASSTRTSGYNEQFF | TGTGCCAGCAGCACCCGGACTAGCGGTTACAATGAGCAGTTCTTC
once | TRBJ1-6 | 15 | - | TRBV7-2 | CASSLWFEGNSPLHF | TGTGCCAGCAGCTTATGGTTCGAGGGGAATTCACCCCTCCACTTT